This T cell receptor (beta chain) was sequenced in a study of shared clonotypes between healthy human individuals. Study results and limitations: Compared with memory subsets, naive subsets generally had larger estimated richness. Clonotypes that were shared across several donors made up approximately 5.1% of naive CD4 clonotypes. All-four-donor shared clonotypes had higher generation probabilities than non-shared clonotypes did.

Terminally differentiated effector memory CD45RA+ cells were left out of the naive CD8 fraction, which was CD45RO-negative and positively selected for CCR7. Repertoires were generated with immunoSEQ multiplex PCR, while TCRdb's copy carries only in-frame clones and drops some. The profile shows about 650,000 clones, around 95% of them singletons. On this clone: Its antigen is still unknown.

This CDR3 has 16 amino acids. V lost 3 bases and J lost 9, with 22 bases in between. CDR1 is SGDLS, CDR2 YYNGEE, per germline. V usage is TRBV9 and J usage is TRBJ2-1, with TRBD2 as a possible D gene (6 bases). The receptor was isolated from a young woman in good health. The sample taken for sequencing was naive CD8+ T cells sorted from blood. CDR3 residues: CASSADPGLPLGEQFF. In DNA form, the CDR3 reads TGTGCCAGCAGCGCCGACCCGGGACTCCCATTAGGTGAGCAGTTCTTC.